The 4 T cell receptor beta chains below come from one sample, sequenced in a study of early T cells in non-severe SARS-CoV-2 infection. Via MiXCR, TCRdb re-called the 5' RACE reads, giving one row per CDR3 protein. The top ten clones hold 9.5% to 12% of a sample with fewer than 35,000 distinct CDR3 sequences, 4.4% of them seen once. Sequenced material: whole blood. The receptors stem from an adult who was a healthcare worker with PCR-confirmed SARS-CoV-2 infection or an uninfected control (not recorded which).

This clonotype was seen only a few times. This rearrangement joins TRBV3-1 to TRBJ2-7; D is perhaps TRBD1 (5 bases). The length of the CDR3 is 13 residues. CDR1 LGHDT and CDR2 YNNKEL come from the germline V gene (reference sequence). The ends were cut back, 5 bases at V and 5 bases at J, with 13 bases in the middle. The CDR3 loop reads CASSWQGTNEQYF. The CDR3 DNA reads TGTGCCAGCAGCTGGCAGGGAACCAACGAGCAGTACTTC.

This clonotype was recorded at least ten times. The chain is built from TRBV29-1 and TRBJ1-1; D possibly corresponds to TRBD1 (6 bases). CDR3 length: 12 residues. Germline V gene data show CDR1 as SQVTM and CDR2 as ANQGSEA. The ends were cut back, 5 bases at V and 0 bases at J, with 7 bases in the middle. The CDR3: CSVRGVNTEAFF. The CDR3 DNA follows: TGCAGCGTTAGGGGGGTGAACACTGAAGCTTTCTTT.

This clonotype has ten or more counts. The chain recombines TRBV15 with TRBJ1-5; D might be TRBD1 (6 bases). This CDR3 spans 15 amino acids. The germline V and J ends were trimmed by 4 bases and 9 bases, with 19 bases remaining between them. Germline V gives CDR1 LNHNV, CDR2 YYDKDF (reference sequence). The CDR3 loop reads CATSMLSTGRGPQHF. Written as DNA, the CDR3 is TGTGCCACCAGCATGCTGTCGACAGGCCGAGGGCCCCAGCATTTT.

This clonotype was found a few times. This chain connects TRBV7-2 to TRBJ2-5; the D gene is possibly TRBD2 (5 bases). Trimming took 0 bases from V and 2 from J, leaving 22 bases between them. The CDR3 totals 19 residues. The V gene's germline CDR1 is SGHTA and CDR2 FQGNSA. Here the CDR3 DNA reads TGTGCCAGCAGCTTAGCCCGATCTAGCCGAGCAGCCTCACAAGAGACCCAGTACTTC. Its protein product is CASSLARSSRAASQETQYF.